This TCR beta chain was documented in a study of low-dose radiotherapy and immunotherapy resistance in tumors (dated by TCRdb to 2022 to 2024). With regard to the full study: In Cohort 1, 0.5 Gy per fraction was delivered every 2 weeks, and a total PTV dose of 6.5 Gy was prescribed. In Cohort 2, 1 Gy per fraction was delivered every two weeks, for a total of 13 Gy over 26 weeks. Patients were given nivolumab as a 240 mg flat dose every two weeks and ipilimumab at 1 mg/kg every six weeks, with both drugs delivered intravenously. Intravenous cyclophosphamide at 200 mg/m2 was administered every two weeks, one day ahead of each radiation and immunotherapy administration. Starting on cycle 1 day 1, patients took 300 mg of aspirin by mouth once a day for four cycles. The trial did not randomize participants into treatment groups. The translational analysis covered eight patients: three from the first dose cohort and the first five from the second dose cohort.

The time point label for this specimen denotes: before trial treatment. Donors were enrolled in RACIN, a single-arm phase I dose-escalation trial in which nivolumab, ipilimumab, aspirin, low-dose cyclophosphamide and low-dose radiotherapy were combined. Eligible patients had advanced, TIL-negative solid tumors. Including the terminal cysteine and phenylalanine, the CDR3 comprises 15 residues. The DNA shown is the 45-base CDR3, in frame from base 1. The germline V gene encodes CDR1 SGHTA and CDR2 FQGNSA. Cut back by 1 base and 0 bases, the V and J ends lie 9 bases apart. First-strand cDNA was synthesized using Superscript III and a set of TRAV- and TRBV-specific primers, so that both TCRalpha and TCRbeta chains were covered. TCRs were amplified for 20 to 25 PCR cycles with Phusion, using a constant-region primer paired with the adapter attached to the V primers. Isolated mRNA was amplified with the MessageAmp II aRNA Amplification Kit, using a roughly 15-hour in vitro transcription at 37°C. mRNA for TCR sequencing was isolated with the Dynabeads mRNA DIRECT Purification Kit. Indexed Illumina adapters were added in a second Phusion PCR of 25 cycles, after which AMPure XP beads were used to purify the products. An Illumina MiniSeq instrument was used to deep-sequence the TCRalpha and TCRbeta libraries. Turning to the authors' computational methods: Using custom Perl scripts, TCR sequences that encoded the same protein were pooled, out-of-frame sequences were dropped, and the abundance of each clonotype was calculated. The analysis excluded TCR sequences that were supported by just one read. Among the metrics used to describe the repertoires were Shannon entropy, Gini index, clonality, richness, and the frequency of TCRs shared between repertoires. TCRdb applied fastp at Q25 and MiXCR to the public reads, then kept only in-frame beta chains. Duplicate CDR3 protein sequences are folded into a single record with the most common DNA and genes. The authors' filters were not applied to this entry. For this sample the table gives around 99,000 distinct CDR3 sequences, of which around 9.2% were detected only once. The ten largest clones take up around 1% of the sample.

This clonotype was seen repeatedly, ten times or more. This clone's antigen is unknown. No much larger clone exists at a distance of one base, and base qualities are not known. This TCR was sampled from a male donor with prostate cancer. Sequencing was performed on PBMCs, taken before treatment. Here the chain combines TRBV7-2 and TRBJ1-1, with the D gene uncertain. The nucleotide sequence reads TGTGCCAGCAGCTTAGAACGGCGGTTGAACACTGAAGCTTTCTTT. Its protein product is CASSLERRLNTEAFF.